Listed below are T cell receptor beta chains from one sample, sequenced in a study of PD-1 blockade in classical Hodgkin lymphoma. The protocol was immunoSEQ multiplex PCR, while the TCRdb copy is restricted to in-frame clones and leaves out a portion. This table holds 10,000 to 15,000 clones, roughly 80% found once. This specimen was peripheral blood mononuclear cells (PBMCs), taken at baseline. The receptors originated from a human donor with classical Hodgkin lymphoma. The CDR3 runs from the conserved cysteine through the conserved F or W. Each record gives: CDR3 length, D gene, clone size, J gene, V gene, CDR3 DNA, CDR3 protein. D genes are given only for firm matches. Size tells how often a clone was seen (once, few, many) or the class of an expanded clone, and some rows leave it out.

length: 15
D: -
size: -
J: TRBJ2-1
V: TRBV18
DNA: TGTGCCAGCTCACCGACCAGGCCCATCCACAATGAGCAGTTCTTC
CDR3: CASSPTRPIHNEQFF

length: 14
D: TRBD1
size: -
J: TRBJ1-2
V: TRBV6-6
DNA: TGCGCCAGCAGCCCCGGGACAGGGACTTATGGCTACACCTTC
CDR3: CASSPGTGTYGYTF

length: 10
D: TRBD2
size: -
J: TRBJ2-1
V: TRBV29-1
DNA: TGCAGCGTTGAACCGCCTAGCGGGATCTTC
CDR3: CSVEPPSGIF

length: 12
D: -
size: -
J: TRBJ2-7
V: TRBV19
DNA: TGTGCCAGTAGTATGCAGGGGACCGAGCAGTACTTC
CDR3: CASSMQGTEQYF

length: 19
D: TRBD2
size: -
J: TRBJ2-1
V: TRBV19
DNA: TGTGCCAGTAGTATAGTCCCGGGACTAGCGCAGAGCTCCTACAATGAGCAGTTCTTC
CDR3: CASSIVPGLAQSSYNEQFF

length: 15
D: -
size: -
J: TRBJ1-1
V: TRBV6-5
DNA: TGTGCCAGCAGTTACTCGAGACAGGTGAACACTGAAGCTTTCTTT
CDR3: CASSYSRQVNTEAFF

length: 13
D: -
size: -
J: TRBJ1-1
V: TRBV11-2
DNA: TGTGCCAGCAGCCTCGCCGGGAACACTGAAGCTTTCTTT
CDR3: CASSLAGNTEAFF

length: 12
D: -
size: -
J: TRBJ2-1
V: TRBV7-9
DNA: TGTGCCAGCAGCTTAGACCACAATGAGCAGTTCTTC
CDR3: CASSLDHNEQFF

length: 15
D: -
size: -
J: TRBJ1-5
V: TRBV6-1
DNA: TGTGCCAGCAGCCCTGCGGCCAGTAGCAATCAGCCCCAGCATTTT
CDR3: CASSPAASSNQPQHF

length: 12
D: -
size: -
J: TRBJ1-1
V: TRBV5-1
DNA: TGCGCCAGCAGCTTGGGTGACCCTGAAGCTTTCTTT
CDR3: CASSLGDPEAFF

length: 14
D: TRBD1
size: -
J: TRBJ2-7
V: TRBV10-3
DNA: TGTGCCATCGGAGGGGGACAGGGCCCCTACGAGCAGTACTTC
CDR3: CAIGGGQGPYEQYF

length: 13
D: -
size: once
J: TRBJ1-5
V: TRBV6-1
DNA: TGTGCCAGCAGTGAGGGGCTTAATCAGCCCCAGCATTTT
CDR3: CASSEGLNQPQHF

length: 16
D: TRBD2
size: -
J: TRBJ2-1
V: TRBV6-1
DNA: TGTGCCAGCAGTGTTCTAGCGGGAGGGCTGAACAATGAGCAGTTCTTC
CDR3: CASSVLAGGLNNEQFF

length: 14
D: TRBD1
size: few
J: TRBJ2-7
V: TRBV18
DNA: TGTGCCAGCTCACTTTCCGGGACAGGGCTCGAGCAGTACTTC
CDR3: CASSLSGTGLEQYF

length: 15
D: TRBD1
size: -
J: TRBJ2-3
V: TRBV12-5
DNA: TGTGCTAGTGGTTTGAGTGACAGGGGGGCAGATACGCAGTATTTT
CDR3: CASGLSDRGADTQYF

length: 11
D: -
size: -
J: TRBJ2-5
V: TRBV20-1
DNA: TGCAGTGCTCACGGGGAAGAGACCCAGTACTTC
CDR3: CSAHGEETQYF

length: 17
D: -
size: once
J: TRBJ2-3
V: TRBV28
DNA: TGTGCCAGCAGTTTATGGGGGTACGAAGCGGGCACAGATACGCAGTATTTT
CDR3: CASSLWGYEAGTDTQYF

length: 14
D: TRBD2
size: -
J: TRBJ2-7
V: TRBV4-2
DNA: TGTGCCAGCAGCCAACTGGGAGGGGAAGACGAGCAGTACTTC
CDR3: CASSQLGGEDEQYF

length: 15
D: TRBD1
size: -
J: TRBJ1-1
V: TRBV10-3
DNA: TGTGCCATCAGTGAGAGGACAGGCCTTGGGACTGGAGAGGAGTTC
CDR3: CAISERTGLGTGEEF

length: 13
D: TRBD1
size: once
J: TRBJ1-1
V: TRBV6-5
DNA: TGTGCCAGCAGTAGACAGGGAAACACTGAAGCTTTCTTT
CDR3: CASSRQGNTEAFF

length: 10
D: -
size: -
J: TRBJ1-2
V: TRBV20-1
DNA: TGCAGTGCTGCCGAGCTGGGCTACACCTTC
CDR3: CSAAELGYTF

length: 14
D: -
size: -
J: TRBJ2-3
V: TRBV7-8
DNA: TGTGCCAGCAGCTTAGCGCCGGGGCAAGATACGCAGTATTTT
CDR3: CASSLAPGQDTQYF

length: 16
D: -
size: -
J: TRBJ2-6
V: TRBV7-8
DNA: TGTGCCAGCAGCGTGCACCCACAAAGTCGGGCCAACGTCCTGACTTTC
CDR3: CASSVHPQSRANVLTF

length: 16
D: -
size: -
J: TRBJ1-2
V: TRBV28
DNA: TGTGCCAGCAGCGCCTCCACGTTGGCAGGGGATAGGGGCTACACCTTC
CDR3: CASSASTLAGDRGYTF

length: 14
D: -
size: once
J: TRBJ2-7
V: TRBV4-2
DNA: TGTGCCAGCAGCGAGGCGGGGCCGCCCTACGAGCAGTACTTC
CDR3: CASSEAGPPYEQYF

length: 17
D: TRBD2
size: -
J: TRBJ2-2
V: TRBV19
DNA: TGTGCCAGTAGTATACTAGCGGGAGGGCCAGGAACCGGGGAGCTGTTTTTT
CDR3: CASSILAGGPGTGELFF

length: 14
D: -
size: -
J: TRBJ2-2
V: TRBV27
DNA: TGTGCCAGCAGTTTTCTCCCCATCACCGGGGAGCTGTTTTTT
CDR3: CASSFLPITGELFF

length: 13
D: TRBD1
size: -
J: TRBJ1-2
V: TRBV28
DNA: TGTGCCAGCAGGCTGGGACAGCAATATGGCTACACCTTC
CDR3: CASRLGQQYGYTF

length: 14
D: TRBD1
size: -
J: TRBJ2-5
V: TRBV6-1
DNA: TGTGCCAGCTCAGTAGTCGACAGGGGGGAGACCCAGTACTTC
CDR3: CASSVVDRGETQYF

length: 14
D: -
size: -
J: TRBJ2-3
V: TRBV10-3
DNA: TGTGCCTCGGTGGGTGCAACTAGCACAGATACGCAGTATTTT
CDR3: CASVGATSTDTQYF